A selection of T cell receptor beta chains follows, all from one sample in a study of radiation and T cells in renal cell carcinoma. Measured with immunoSEQ multiplex PCR; TCRdb has only the in-frame clones, and not every one. The data contain around 180,000 clones, 88% of them seen just once; the ten biggest clones take up around 11%. The sample in question was blood, obtained from a patient whose treatment included radiotherapy and nephrectomy. The receptors shown here come from a woman in her forties or fifties with renal cell carcinoma. Both conserved end residues are part of each CDR3. D genes are given only for firm matches. Expanded clones are given a class, and other clones once, few, many or no size at all.

CDR3 DNA,CDR3 protein,V gene,D gene,clone size,J gene
TGCAGCGTGGGGGGTCCCGCTTTGAATGAGCAGTTCTTC,CSVGGPALNEQFF,TRBV29-1,.,once,TRBJ2-1
TGTGCCAGCAGTCTCGGACTGGGAGGGGTGGTGGGTCAGCCCCAGCATTTT,CASSLGLGGVVGQPQHF,TRBV28,.,.,TRBJ1-5
TGCGCCAGCAGCCAAGGGACAGGGTCTTTTTCTGTTTATAGCTACACCTTC,CASSQGTGSFSVYSYTF,TRBV4-3,TRBD1,.,TRBJ1-2
TGCGCCAGCAGCCTATTGCAGGGGGCCAGCACAGATACGCAGTATTTT,CASSLLQGASTDTQYF,TRBV5-1,TRBD1,.,TRBJ2-3
TGTGCCAGCAGCCCGGCCGGGACAGAGAATTCACCCCTCCACTTT,CASSPAGTENSPLHF,TRBV7-2,TRBD1,.,TRBJ1-6
TGTGCCAGCGGCCGAGAAGTGGCGGCTGCTAGCACAGATACGCAGTATTTT,CASGREVAAASTDTQYF,TRBV18,.,.,TRBJ2-3
TGTGCCAGCAGCCGGGGGAACAGGGGAGTTGAAAAACTGTTTTTT,CASSRGNRGVEKLFF,TRBV5-4,TRBD1,.,TRBJ1-4
TGTGCCAGCAGCGTCCAGGGCGACACAGATACGCAGTATTTT,CASSVQGDTDTQYF,TRBV9,.,.,TRBJ2-3
TGCGCCAGCAGCCACAATCGGCAGGGACAGAAGGGCGGCTACACCTTC,CASSHNRQGQKGGYTF,TRBV23-1,TRBD1,.,TRBJ1-2
TGCGCCAGCAGCTCGGGAGACGGGCAAACAGAAGCTTTCTTT,CASSSGDGQTEAFF,TRBV5-1,.,.,TRBJ1-1
TGTGCCAGCAGCGGGACTAGCGGGGGCACAGATACGCAGTATTTT,CASSGTSGGTDTQYF,TRBV5-4,TRBD2,.,TRBJ2-3
TGTGCCAGCAGTGAAGAGGGTAGCGGGGAGCTGTTTTTT,CASSEEGSGELFF,TRBV6-1,.,.,TRBJ2-2
TGTGCCAGCTCCAAGGAGCGGGGTAAGGGTAATGAGCAGTTCTTC,CASSKERGKGNEQFF,TRBV7-9,TRBD2,.,TRBJ2-1
TGTGCCAGCCAACGGGATGGTGGTCAGCCCCAGCATTTT,CASQRDGGQPQHF,TRBV6-5,.,.,TRBJ1-5
TGTGCCAGTAGTATGTCCCCGGGGGAGCAGTACTTC,CASSMSPGEQYF,TRBV19,.,.,TRBJ2-7
TGCGCCAGCAGCTTGTACGGGGCCCGGGGTGGAGACACTGAAGCTTTCTTT,CASSLYGARGGDTEAFF,TRBV5-1,.,.,TRBJ1-1
TGTGCCAGCAGCTTAGTTGCAGGGGGGAACTACGAGCAGTACTTC,CASSLVAGGNYEQYF,TRBV7-2,.,.,TRBJ2-7
TGTGCCAGCAGCCGTAACCCGGGACTAGCGGGGTTCCGCACGGATACGCAGTATTTT,CASSRNPGLAGFRTDTQYF,TRBV11-2,TRBD2,.,TRBJ2-3
TGTGCCAGCAGTAACGACAGAAGCAATCAGCCCCAGCATTTT,CASSNDRSNQPQHF,TRBV6-5,.,.,TRBJ1-5
TGTGCCAGCACGGGGGTCAACTACGAGCAGTACTTC,CASTGVNYEQYF,TRBV2,.,.,TRBJ2-7
TGTGCCAGCAGTCCGGGTCTTACGACCGGGGAGCTGTTTTTT,CASSPGLTTGELFF,TRBV6-1,.,.,TRBJ2-2
TGCGCCAGCAGCCGAGAGACGGGACAGGGAATGGACGAGCAGTACTTC,CASSRETGQGMDEQYF,TRBV4-1,TRBD1,.,TRBJ2-7
.,CASSWGGGIGEYF,TRBV5-5,.,.,TRBJ2-7
TGCGCCAGCAAGCAGGACACAGATACGCAGTATTTT,CASKQDTDTQYF,TRBV5-1,.,.,TRBJ2-3
TGTGCCAGCAGCTTATTTCAATGGGGGACGGGAGGAAACGAGCAGTACTTC,CASSLFQWGTGGNEQYF,TRBV11-2,TRBD2,.,TRBJ2-7
TGTGCCAGCAGCTTCGCCGACGGACTTAGTCAAGCTTTCTTT,CASSFADGLSQAFF,TRBV7-2,.,.,TRBJ1-1
TGTGCCAGCAGCTTAACACTGCCATGGCAGTATTTT,CASSLTLPWQYF,TRBV7-2,.,.,TRBJ2-3
TGTGCCAGCAGCCCGGACAGCATCTACGAGCAGTACTTC,CASSPDSIYEQYF,TRBV7-9,.,once,TRBJ2-7
TGTGCCAGCAGCCCCACCGGGACAGAGTTGGGTCAGCCCCAGCATTTT,CASSPTGTELGQPQHF,TRBV9,TRBD1,.,TRBJ1-5
TGTGCCTGGAAAGGGCTTGGGCTGTCGGGACTCTATGGCTACACCTTC,CAWKGLGLSGLYGYTF,TRBV30,.,.,TRBJ1-2
TGTGCCAGCAGTCCTAGCGGGGGGAGCTCCTACAATGAGCAGTTCTTC,CASSPSGGSSYNEQFF,TRBV6-4,TRBD2,.,TRBJ2-1
TGTGCCAGCAGCTTGGGGCCGGGACAGCAGTACTTC,CASSLGPGQQYF,TRBV7-2,TRBD1,.,TRBJ2-4
TGTGCCAGCAGCCAAGGGTGGGGGGAGAACACTGAAGCTTTCTTT,CASSQGWGENTEAFF,TRBV4-2,.,few,TRBJ1-1
TGTGCCAGCAGTGAAGCCCCTGGGGGCCACGAGCAGTACTTC,CASSEAPGGHEQYF,TRBV25-1,.,.,TRBJ2-7
TGTGCCAGCAGCTTAGGGGGACTCTACAATGAGCAGTTCTTC,CASSLGGLYNEQFF,TRBV7-9,.,.,TRBJ2-1
TGTGCCAGCAGTGACTTAGGCTATGGCTACACCTTC,CASSDLGYGYTF,TRBV2,.,.,TRBJ1-2
TGCGCCAGCAGCTTAGGGGGGCACACTGAAGCTTTCTTT,CASSLGGHTEAFF,TRBV5-1,.,once,TRBJ1-1
TGTGCCAGCAGCTTGGCGCGGACTTTATCTAGCACAGATACGCAGTATTTT,CASSLARTLSSTDTQYF,TRBV5-8,.,.,TRBJ2-3
TGCGCCAGATACGGGACAGGGCCCTGTACCTACTCTGGAAACACCATATATTTT,CARYGTGPCTYSGNTIYF,TRBV10-1,TRBD1,.,TRBJ1-3
TGTGCCAGCAGCTTAGATCGGCAGGGGCAGTTCTTC,CASSLDRQGQFF,TRBV11-2,.,.,TRBJ2-1
TGTGCCACCTCCTGGGGGGGGCCATCCTACGAGCAGTACTTC,CATSWGGPSYEQYF,TRBV6-5,.,.,TRBJ2-7
TGTGCCAGCAGTTACTCGGCAGGTGATAATGAAAAACTGTTTTTT,CASSYSAGDNEKLFF,TRBV6-6,.,once,TRBJ1-4
TGTGCCACCAGCAGAGCTGTCAGCAACTATGGCTACACCTTC,CATSRAVSNYGYTF,TRBV15,.,.,TRBJ1-2
TGTGCCAGCAGCTTGGAGGGGCGAGATACGCAGTATTTT,CASSLEGRDTQYF,TRBV5-4,.,.,TRBJ2-3
TGCGCCAGCAGCCATTTCGTTGGCGGCCGCTCTGGGGCCAACGTCCTGACTTTC,CASSHFVGGRSGANVLTF,TRBV4-1,.,.,TRBJ2-6